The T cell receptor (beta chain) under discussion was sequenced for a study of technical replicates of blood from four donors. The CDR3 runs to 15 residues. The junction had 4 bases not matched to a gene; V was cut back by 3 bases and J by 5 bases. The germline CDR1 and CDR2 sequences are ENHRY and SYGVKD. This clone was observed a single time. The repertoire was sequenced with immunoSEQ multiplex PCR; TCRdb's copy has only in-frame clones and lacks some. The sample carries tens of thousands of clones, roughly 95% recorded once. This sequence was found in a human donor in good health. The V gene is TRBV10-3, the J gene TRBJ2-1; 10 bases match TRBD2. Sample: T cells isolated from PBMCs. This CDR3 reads CAISDGLAGDNEQFF. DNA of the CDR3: TGTGCCATCAGTGACGGGCTAGCGGGAGACAATGAGCAGTTCTTC.